The rows below give T cell receptor beta chains drawn from one sample of a study of cytomegalovirus exposure and HLA in healthy donors. The method was immunoSEQ multiplex PCR; TCRdb's version includes in-frame clones alone and lacks a portion of them. The sample yields about 180,000 clones, 77% seen once. The sequenced sample consisted of PBMCs. These TCRs come from a man younger than 30 in good health and CMV-seronegative. Both conserved end residues are part of each CDR3. The D gene is left open where the match is weak. Some rows have no size entry. The others give once, few or many, or a class for an expanded clone.

clone size | J gene | D gene | V gene | CDR3 protein | CDR3 DNA
. | TRBJ1-5 | . | TRBV7-9 | CASSPSGSRGNQPQHF | TGTGCCAGCAGCCCCAGCGGCTCCCGGGGCAATCAGCCCCAGCATTTT
. | TRBJ2-5 | . | TRBV4-2 | CASSQLKGGRGETQYF | TGTGCCAGCAGCCAGTTAAAGGGGGGGAGGGGAGAGACCCAGTACTTC
. | TRBJ2-1 | . | TRBV7-2 | CASSSLGSRYNEQFF | TGTGCCAGCAGCTCCCTAGGCAGTCGGTACAATGAGCAGTTCTTC
. | TRBJ1-3 | TRBD1 | TRBV5-6 | CASSLMTGHSGNTIYF | TGTGCCAGCAGCTTGATGACAGGGCACTCTGGAAACACCATATATTTT
. | TRBJ2-7 | . | TRBV19 | CASSIDTGRSYEQYF | TGTGCCAGTAGTATAGATACAGGGAGATCCTACGAGCAGTACTTC
. | TRBJ2-2 | TRBD2 | TRBV5-1 | CASSFIAGGAGELFF | TGCGCCAGCAGCTTTATAGCGGGAGGCGCCGGGGAGCTGTTTTTT
. | TRBJ1-4 | . | TRBV6-6 | CASSPNSPRSDEKLFF | TGTGCCAGCAGCCCCAATTCGCCCAGGTCGGATGAAAAACTGTTTTTT
few | TRBJ1-5 | . | TRBV2 | CASSRQVLRQPQHF | TGTGCCAGCAGTAGACAGGTCTTACGTCAGCCCCAGCATTTT
. | TRBJ2-1 | TRBD2 | TRBV30 | CAWSVAGSEQFF | TGTGCCTGGAGTGTAGCGGGGTCTGAGCAGTTCTTC
. | TRBJ2-5 | TRBD1 | TRBV2 | CAIPTGAPETQYF | TGTGCCATACCGACAGGGGCTCCGGAGACCCAGTACTTC
. | TRBJ2-7 | TRBD1 | TRBV7-9 | CSCHRGRYEQYF | TGTTCCTGCCACAGGGGGCGCTACGAGCAGTACTTC
. | TRBJ2-5 | TRBD2 | TRBV4-2 | CASSQMPAGYQETQYF | TGTGCCAGCAGCCAAATGCCAGCGGGGTACCAAGAGACCCAGTACTTC
. | TRBJ1-6 | . | TRBV18 | CASSPGRANSPLHF | TGTGCCAGCTCACCAGGCAGGGCGAACTCACCCCTCCACTTT
. | TRBJ2-2 | . | TRBV28 | CASSLVQKNTGELFF | TGTGCCAGCAGTTTAGTACAGAAGAACACCGGGGAGCTGTTTTTT
. | TRBJ1-2 | . | TRBV19 | CASSLGGYGYTF | TGTGCCAGTAGTCTCGGGGGGTATGGCTACACCTTC
. | TRBJ2-1 | TRBD2 | TRBV4-2 | CASSQDGTSGFNEQFF | TGTGCCAGCAGCCAAGATGGGACTAGCGGATTCAATGAGCAGTTCTTC
. | TRBJ2-5 | . | TRBV27 | CASSFLGAQETQYF | TGTGCCAGCAGCTTTCTAGGTGCCCAAGAGACCCAGTACTTC
. | TRBJ2-5 | . | TRBV9 | CASGVDIQETQYF | TGTGCCAGCGGCGTAGATATCCAAGAGACCCAGTACTTC
. | TRBJ2-5 | . | TRBV11-2 | CASSLSGTGVETQYF | TGTGCCAGCAGCTTAAGCGGGACAGGTGTGGAGACCCAGTACTTC
. | TRBJ2-7 | TRBD2 | TRBV7-9 | CASSSTSGDYEQYF | TGTGCCAGCAGCTCGACTAGCGGGGACTACGAGCAGTACTTC
. | TRBJ2-1 | . | TRBV4-2 | CASSQLRETYNEQFF | TGTGCCAGCAGCCAACTGCGGGAAACCTACAATGAGCAGTTCTTC
. | TRBJ2-1 | TRBD2 | TRBV5-4 | CASSPTSGGAGEQFF | TGTGCCAGCAGCCCGACTAGCGGGGGGGCAGGGGAGCAGTTCTTC
. | TRBJ2-6 | TRBD1 | TRBV4-3 | CASSQEHRDRGPGANVLTF | TGCGCCAGCAGCCAAGAGCACCGGGACAGGGGGCCTGGGGCCAACGTCCTGACTTTC
. | TRBJ1-6 | . | TRBV4-3 | CASSRARGGGAESPLHF | TGCGCCAGCAGCCGAGCTCGGGGGGGAGGAGCGGAATCACCCCTCCACTTT
. | TRBJ1-2 | TRBD1 | TRBV2 | CASTHLDRAGYTF | TGTGCCAGCACCCATCTGGACAGGGCTGGCTACACCTTC
once | TRBJ2-6 | . | TRBV2 | CASSGGLGANVLTF | TGTGCCAGCAGTGGAGGTCTCGGGGCCAACGTCCTGACTTTC
once | TRBJ2-7 | TRBD1 | TRBV5-1 | CASSQGQGGEQYF | TGCGCCAGCAGCCAGGGACAGGGCGGCGAGCAGTACTTC
. | TRBJ1-5 | . | TRBV10-3 | CAIGVRDNQPQHF | TGTGCCATCGGGGTTCGGGACAATCAGCCCCAGCATTTT
few | TRBJ2-2 | TRBD2 | TRBV19 | CASSITSSGRAGELFF | TGTGCCAGTAGTATAACGTCTAGCGGGAGGGCCGGGGAGCTGTTTTTT
. | TRBJ2-5 | . | TRBV7-6 | CASSLDGTQETQYF | TGTGCCAGCAGCTTAGATGGGACACAAGAGACCCAGTACTTC
few | TRBJ2-2 | . | TRBV6-4 | CASRLRESGELFF | TGTGCCAGCAGGCTTAGGGAGTCCGGGGAGCTGTTTTTT
. | TRBJ2-2 | TRBD1 | TRBV13 | CASSSQGLGELFF | TGTGCCAGCAGCTCACAGGGGCTAGGGGAGCTGTTTTTT